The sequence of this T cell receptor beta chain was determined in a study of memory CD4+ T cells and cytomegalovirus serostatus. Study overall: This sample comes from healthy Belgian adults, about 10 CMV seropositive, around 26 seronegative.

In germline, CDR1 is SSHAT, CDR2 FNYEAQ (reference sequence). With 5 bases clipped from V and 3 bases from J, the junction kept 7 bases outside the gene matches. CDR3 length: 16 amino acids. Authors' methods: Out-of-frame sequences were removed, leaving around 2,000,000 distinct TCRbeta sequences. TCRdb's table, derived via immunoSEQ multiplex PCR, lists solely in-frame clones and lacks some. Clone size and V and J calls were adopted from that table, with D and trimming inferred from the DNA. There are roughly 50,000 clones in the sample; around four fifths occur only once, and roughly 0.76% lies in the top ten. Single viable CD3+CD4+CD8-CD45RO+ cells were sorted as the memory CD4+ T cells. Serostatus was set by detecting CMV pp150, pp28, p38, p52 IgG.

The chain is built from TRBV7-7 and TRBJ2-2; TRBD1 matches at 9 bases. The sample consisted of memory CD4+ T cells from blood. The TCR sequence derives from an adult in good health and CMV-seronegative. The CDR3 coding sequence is TGTGCCAGCAGCCCAGGGACAGGGACTGACACCGGGGAGCTGTTTTTT. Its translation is CASSPGTGTDTGELFF. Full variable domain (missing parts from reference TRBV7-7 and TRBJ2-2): GAGVSQSPRYKVTKRGQDVTLRCDPISSHATLYWYQQALGQGPEFLTYFNYEAQPDKSGLPSDRFSAERPEGSISTLTIQRTEQRDSAMYRCASSPGTGTDTGELFFGEGSRLTVL.